Presented here are 5 T cell receptor beta chains from one specimen sequenced in a study of OX40 agonist ivuxolimab in advanced cancers. Assay used: immunoSEQ multiplex PCR; TCRdb lists only in-frame clones, some missing. The sample has 13,000 or so clones; more than 70% are singletons. Source: CD4+ or CD8+ T cells sorted from blood, taken in a trial of the OX40 agonist ivuxolimab. The receptor set was obtained from an adult with an advanced solid tumor such as melanoma, head and neck, liver or kidney cancer.

The rearrangement joins TRBV9 to TRBJ2-7; TRBD1 matches at 9 bases. The CDR3 consists of 16 residues. Germline V CDR1 and CDR2: SGDLS, YYNGEE. V trimming: 0 bases; J trimming: 7 bases; junction bases outside the gene matches: 11. The CDR3 DNA is TGTGCCAGCAGCGTAGTGCCCACAGGGGGCCCCCGGGAGCAGTACTTC. Protein sequence: CASSVVPTGGPREQYF.

V is TRBV7-2 and J is TRBJ1-6; TRBD1 agrees at 7 bases. The germline CDR1 and CDR2 sequences are SGHTA and FQGNSA. Trimming removed 5 bases from V and 13 bases from J; junction bases left unmatched: 11. This CDR3 is built from 14 residues. The CDR3 spells CASSKPGQSNPLHF. The CDR3 bases are TGTGCCAGCAGCAAACCGGGACAGAGTAATCCCCTCCACTTT.

This chain uses TRBV5-6 with TRBJ2-7; D is unclear. V lost 2 bases and J 1 base, leaving 10 bases between the germline ends. Germline V gene sequence: CDR1 SGHDT, CDR2 YYEEEE. CDR3 length equals 14 residues. The CDR3 DNA sequence: TGTGCCAGCAGCTTAGGGCACGGGTCCTACGAGCAGTACTTC. Translated: CASSLGHGSYEQYF.

A single count supports this clone. The chain combines TRBV28 with TRBJ1-1; D uncertain. Germline CDR1 MDHEN, CDR2 SYDVKM. The V gene lost 3 bases and the J gene lost 12 bases, with 8 bases spanning the gap. The CDR3 sequence is 10 residues long. The CDR3 region has the DNA TGTGCCAGCAGTTTGGGTAGGACTTTCTTT. Its translation: CASSLGRTFF.

The rearrangement joins TRBV7-9 to TRBJ1-2; D ambiguous. V was shortened by 1 base and J by 3 bases, with 9 bases between the two germline ends. The CDR3 is 14 amino acids. Germline CDR1 SEHNR, CDR2 FQNEAQ (reference sequence). This chain's CDR3 is CASSLVMGDYGYTF. The CDR3, as DNA: TGTGCCAGCAGCTTAGTGATGGGTGACTATGGCTACACCTTC.